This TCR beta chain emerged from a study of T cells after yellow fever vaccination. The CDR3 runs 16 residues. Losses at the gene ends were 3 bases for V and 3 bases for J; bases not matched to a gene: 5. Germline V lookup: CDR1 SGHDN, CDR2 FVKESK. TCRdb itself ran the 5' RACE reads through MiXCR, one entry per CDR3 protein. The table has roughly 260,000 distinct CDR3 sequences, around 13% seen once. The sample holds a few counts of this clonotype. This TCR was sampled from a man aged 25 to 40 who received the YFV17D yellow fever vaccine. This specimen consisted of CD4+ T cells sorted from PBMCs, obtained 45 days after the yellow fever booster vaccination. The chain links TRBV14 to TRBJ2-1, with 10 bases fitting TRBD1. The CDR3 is CASSHTGTGVYNEQFF. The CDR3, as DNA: TGTGCCAGCAGCCACACCGGGACAGGGGTCTACAATGAGCAGTTCTTC.